This T cell receptor (beta chain) was captured in a study of neurological immune-mediated disorders. Time point specified: technical triplicate 2. This clonotype was picked up many times. V gave up 5 bases and J gave up 5 bases; unmatched junction bases: 12. This CDR3 has 16 residues. Germline V CDR1 and CDR2: SGHTA, FQGTGA. TCRdb processed the 5' RACE reads anew with MiXCR; each CDR3 protein has one entry. The sample has more than 50,000 distinct CDR3 sequences; 20% to 30% are singletons. This TCR derives from a man aged 60-69 years with HTLV-1-associated myelopathy (HAM/TSP). Material: PBMCs. The genes are TRBV7-3 and TRBJ2-5; 9 bases are a match to TRBD2. CDR3 nucleotides: TGTGCCAGCAGCCCCGGGGTAGCGGGAGAGGGGGAGACCCAGTACTTC. Translation: CASSPGVAGEGETQYF.